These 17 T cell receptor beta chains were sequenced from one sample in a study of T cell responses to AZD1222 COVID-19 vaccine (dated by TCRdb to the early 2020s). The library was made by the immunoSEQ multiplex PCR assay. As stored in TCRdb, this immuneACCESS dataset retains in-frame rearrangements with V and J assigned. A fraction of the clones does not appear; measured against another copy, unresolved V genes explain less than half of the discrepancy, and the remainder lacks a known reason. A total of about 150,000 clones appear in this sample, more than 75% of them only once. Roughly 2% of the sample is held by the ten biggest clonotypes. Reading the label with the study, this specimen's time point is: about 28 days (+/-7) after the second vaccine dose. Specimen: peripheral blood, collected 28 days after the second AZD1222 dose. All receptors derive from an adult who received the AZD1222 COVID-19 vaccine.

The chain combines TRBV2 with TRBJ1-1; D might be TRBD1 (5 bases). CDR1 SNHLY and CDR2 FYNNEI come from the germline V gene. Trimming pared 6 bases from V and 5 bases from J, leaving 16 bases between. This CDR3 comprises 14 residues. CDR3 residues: CASSLSGGETEAFF. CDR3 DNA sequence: TGTGCCAGCAGCTTGTCTGGGGGTGAGACTGAAGCTTTCTTT.

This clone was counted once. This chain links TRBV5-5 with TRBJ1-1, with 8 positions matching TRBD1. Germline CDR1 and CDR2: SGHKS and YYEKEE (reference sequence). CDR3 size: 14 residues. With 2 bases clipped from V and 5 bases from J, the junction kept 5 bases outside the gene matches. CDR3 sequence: CASSFGQGGTEAFF. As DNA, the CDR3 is TGTGCCAGCAGCTTCGGACAGGGAGGTACTGAAGCTTTCTTT.

The CDR3, as DNA: TGCGCCAGCAGCTTTCAGGTAGACCAAGAGACCCAGTACTTC. Protein: CASSFQVDQETQYF. This chain uses TRBV5-1 with TRBJ2-5; no reliable D call. Germline loops: CDR1 SGHRS, CDR2 YFSETQ. The V end lost 2 bases, the J end lost 0 bases, and 8 bases lay between the germline ends. This CDR3 is 14 amino acids long.

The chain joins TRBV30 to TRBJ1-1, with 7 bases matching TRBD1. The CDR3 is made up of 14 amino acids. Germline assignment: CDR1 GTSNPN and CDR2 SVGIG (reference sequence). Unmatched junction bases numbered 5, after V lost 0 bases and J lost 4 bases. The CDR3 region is CAWSVLTGSTEAFF. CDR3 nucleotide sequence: TGTGCCTGGAGTGTACTGACAGGGAGCACTGAAGCTTTCTTT.

This CDR3 reads CASSPTGSGANVLTF. The CDR3, as DNA: TGCGCCAGCAGCCCGACAGGCTCTGGGGCCAACGTCCTGACTTTC. V gene TRBV4-1 combines with J gene TRBJ2-6, with a tentative D call TRBD1 (6 bases). The germline gives CDR1 MGHRA, CDR2 YSYEKL. V lost 4 bases, J lost 0 bases, and 7 bases lay in between. CDR3 size: 15 residues.

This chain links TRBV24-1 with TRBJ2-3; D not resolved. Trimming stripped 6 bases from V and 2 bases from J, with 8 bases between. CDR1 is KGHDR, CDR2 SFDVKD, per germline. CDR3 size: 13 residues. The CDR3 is CATSSSNTDTQYF. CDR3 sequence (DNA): TGTGCCACCAGTTCAAGCAACACAGATACGCAGTATTTT.

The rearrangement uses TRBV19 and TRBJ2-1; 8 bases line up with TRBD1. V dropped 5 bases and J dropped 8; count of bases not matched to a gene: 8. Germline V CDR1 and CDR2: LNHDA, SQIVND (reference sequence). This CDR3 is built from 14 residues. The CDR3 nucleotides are TGTGCCAGTAGTTTGTCAGGGGGCTCGGATGAGCAGTTCTTC. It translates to CASSLSGGSDEQFF.

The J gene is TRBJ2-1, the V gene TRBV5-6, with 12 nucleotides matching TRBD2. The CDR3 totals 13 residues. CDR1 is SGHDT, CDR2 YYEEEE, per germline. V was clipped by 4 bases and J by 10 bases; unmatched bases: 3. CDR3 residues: CASSRTSGVEQFF. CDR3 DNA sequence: TGTGCCAGCAGCAGGACTAGCGGGGTAGAGCAGTTCTTC.

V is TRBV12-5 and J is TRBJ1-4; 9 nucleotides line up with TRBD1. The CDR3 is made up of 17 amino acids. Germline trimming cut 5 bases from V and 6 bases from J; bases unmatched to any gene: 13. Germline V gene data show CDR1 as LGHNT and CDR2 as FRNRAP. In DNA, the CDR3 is TGTGCTAGTGGTGCCCCCCCAGGGACAGGGTTTGATGAAAAACTGTTTTTT. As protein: CASGAPPGTGFDEKLFF.

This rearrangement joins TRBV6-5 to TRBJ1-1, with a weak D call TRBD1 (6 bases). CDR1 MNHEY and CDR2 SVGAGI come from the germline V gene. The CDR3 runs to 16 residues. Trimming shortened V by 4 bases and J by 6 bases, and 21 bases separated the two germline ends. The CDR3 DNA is TGTGCCAGCAGTTTGAGGTCAGGGGTGGGGGACGCTGAAGCTTTCTTT. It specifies CASSLRSGVGDAEAFF.

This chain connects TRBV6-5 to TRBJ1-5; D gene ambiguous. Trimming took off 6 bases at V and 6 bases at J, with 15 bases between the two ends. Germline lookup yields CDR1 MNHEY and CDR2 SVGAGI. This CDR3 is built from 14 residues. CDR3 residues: CASSLAPVGQPQHF. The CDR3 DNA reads TGTGCCAGCAGCCTTGCCCCCGTCGGTCAGCCCCAGCATTTT.

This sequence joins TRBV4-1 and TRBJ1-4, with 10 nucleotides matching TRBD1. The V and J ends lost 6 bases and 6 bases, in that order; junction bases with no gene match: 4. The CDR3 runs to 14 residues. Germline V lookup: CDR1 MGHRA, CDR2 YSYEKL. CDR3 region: CASSQGQGYEKLFF. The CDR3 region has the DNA TGCGCCAGCAGTCAGGGACAGGGGTATGAAAAACTGTTTTTT.

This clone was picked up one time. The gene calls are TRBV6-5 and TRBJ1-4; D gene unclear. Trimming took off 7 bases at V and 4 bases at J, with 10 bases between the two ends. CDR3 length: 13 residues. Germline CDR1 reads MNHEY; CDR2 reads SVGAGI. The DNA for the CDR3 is TGTGCCAGCACCAGAGACAATAATGAAAAACTGTTTTTT. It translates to CASTRDNNEKLFF.

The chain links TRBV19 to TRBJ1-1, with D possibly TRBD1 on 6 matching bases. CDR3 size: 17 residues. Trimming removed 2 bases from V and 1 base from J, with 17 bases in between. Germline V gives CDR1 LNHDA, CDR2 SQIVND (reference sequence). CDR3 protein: CASSIRGGGMWNTEAFF. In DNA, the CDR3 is TGTGCCAGTAGTATACGGGGAGGGGGGATGTGGAACACTGAAGCTTTCTTT.

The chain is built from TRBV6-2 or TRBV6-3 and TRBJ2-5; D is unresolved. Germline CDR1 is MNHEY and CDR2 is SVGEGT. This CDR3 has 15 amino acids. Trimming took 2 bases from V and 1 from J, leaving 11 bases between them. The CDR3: CASSYRPPFQETQYF. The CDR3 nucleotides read TGTGCCAGCAGTTACCGCCCACCGTTCCAAGAGACCCAGTACTTC.

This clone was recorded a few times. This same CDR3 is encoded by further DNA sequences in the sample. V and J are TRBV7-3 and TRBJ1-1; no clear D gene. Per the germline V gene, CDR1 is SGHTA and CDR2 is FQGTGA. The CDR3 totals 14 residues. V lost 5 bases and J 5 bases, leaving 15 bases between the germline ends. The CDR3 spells CASSPGLLGTEAFF. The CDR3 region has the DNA TGTGCCAGCAGCCCCGGCCTTCTGGGAACTGAAGCTTTCTTT.

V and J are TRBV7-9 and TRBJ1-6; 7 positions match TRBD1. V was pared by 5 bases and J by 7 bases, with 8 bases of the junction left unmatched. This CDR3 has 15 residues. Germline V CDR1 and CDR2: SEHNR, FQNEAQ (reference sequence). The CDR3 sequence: CASSDGHRGNSPLHF. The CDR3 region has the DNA TGTGCCAGCAGCGACGGGCACAGGGGCAATTCACCCCTCCACTTT.